The 23 T cell receptor beta chains reported below all come from one sample, sequenced in a study of T-cell reconstitution after alpha-beta-depleted transplantation in children. Notes on the study in general: Roughly two months post-transplant, alpha-beta T cells reportedly originated from several hundred graft clones that had expanded.

TCRbeta library construction was performed incorporating unique molecular identifiers. MiXCR was run by TCRdb on the PCR reads, yielding one entry per CDR3 protein. This sample yields approximately 31,000 distinct CDR3 sequences, of which around 6% are seen a single time; roughly 30% belongs to the top ten. Antigens for these TCRs are unknown. Sequencing used peripheral blood, obtained 60 days after TCRalphabeta/CD19-depleted stem cell transplant. These receptors originate from a child under two years old who had a stem cell transplant for acute myeloid leukemia, so the T cells may come from the graft donor.

This clonotype was observed at least ten times. The chain employs TRBV4-1 and TRBJ2-1, with D uncertain. Trimming removed 3 bases from V and 5 bases from J, with 5 bases in between. This CDR3 has 12 amino acids. Per the germline V gene, CDR1 is MGHRA and CDR2 is YSYEKL. This CDR3 is CASSQEHNEQFF. CDR3 nucleotides: TGCGCCAGCAGCCAGGAACACAATGAGCAGTTCTTC.

This sequence joins TRBV5-6 and TRBJ2-7, with 7 bases lining up with TRBD2. The CDR3 runs to 17 residues. The V gene's germline CDR1 is SGHDT and CDR2 YYEEEE. The J segment lost 7 bases and the V segment lost 2 bases, leaving 18 bases of the junction unmatched. In DNA, the CDR3 is TGTGCCAGCAGCTTCACCATTCGAAGGGGCTCGGGAGGTGAGCAGTACTTC. It translates to CASSFTIRRGSGGEQYF.

This clonotype was counted many times. The V and J genes are TRBV4-1 and TRBJ2-2, with TRBD2 matching over 11 bases. Trimming cost V 0 bases and J 4 bases; bases outside gene matches: 4. Germline-derived CDR1 and CDR2 are MGHRA and YSYEKL. The CDR3 is 17 residues long. CDR3 sequence: CASSQDNSGRATGELFF. DNA of the CDR3: TGCGCCAGCAGCCAAGACAATAGCGGGAGGGCCACCGGGGAGCTGTTTTTT.

This clonotype was seen ten or more times. This chain uses TRBV6-1 with TRBJ2-1, with D tentatively TRBD1 (6 bases). Germline lookup yields CDR1 MNHNS and CDR2 SASEGT. The germline V and J ends were trimmed by 4 bases and 5 bases, with 12 bases remaining between them. This CDR3 is built from 14 residues. The CDR3 sequence: CASSARDNDNEQFF. DNA for the CDR3: TGTGCCAGCAGTGCCCGGGACAATGACAATGAGCAGTTCTTC.

This clonotype was detected many times. The gene calls are TRBV9 and TRBJ2-1; D remains ambiguous. V was clipped by 4 bases and J by 9 bases, with 14 bases between them. Germline-derived CDR1 and CDR2 are SGDLS and YYNGEE. The length of the CDR3 is 13 residues. The CDR3: CASSPPDGREQFF. For the CDR3, the DNA is TGTGCCAGCAGCCCCCCCGATGGGCGTGAGCAGTTCTTC.

This clonotype was recorded many times. V and J are TRBV12-3 or TRBV12-4 and TRBJ2-1, with D possibly TRBD2 on 6 matching bases. V was cut by 2 bases and J by 13 bases, with 9 bases left in between. CDR3 length: 11 amino acids. CDR3 protein: CASSLIGSQFF. The DNA of the CDR3 is TGTGCCAGCAGTTTAATCGGGAGCCAGTTCTTC.

V gene TRBV7-9 combines with J gene TRBJ1-1; D not resolved. The CDR3 runs to 14 residues. The germline gives CDR1 SEHNR, CDR2 FQNEAQ (reference sequence). V lost 7 bases to trimming and J lost 4 bases, with 16 bases between them. The CDR3 sequence is CASTPAARSTEAFF. DNA for the CDR3: TGTGCCAGCACCCCAGCAGCCCGGAGCACTGAAGCTTTCTTT.

This clonotype came up a few times. This sequence joins TRBV10-3 and TRBJ2-3, with D perhaps assigned TRBD1 or TRBD2 (5 bases each). Germline V gene lookup returns CDR1 ENHRY and CDR2 SYGVKD. This CDR3 spans 13 amino acids. The V and J ends lost 6 bases and 2 bases respectively, with 9 bases between them. CDR3 DNA sequence: TGTGCCATCAGGGGACCCCTCACAGATACGCAGTATTTT. Protein: CAIRGPLTDTQYF.

This sequence joins TRBV5-1 and TRBJ2-2; D may be TRBD1 (5 bases). In germline, CDR1 is SGHRS, CDR2 YFSETQ. The CDR3 length is 14 residues. V lost 2 bases and J 3 bases, leaving 8 bases between the germline ends. The CDR3 bases are TGCGCCAGCAGCTTACGACAGTACACCGGGGAGCTGTTTTTT. It yields the protein CASSLRQYTGELFF.

At least ten counts were recorded for this clonotype. The chain carries TRBV28 and TRBJ1-1; unclear D gene. The CDR3 contains 11 residues. CDR1 MDHEN and CDR2 SYDVKM come from the germline V gene. V lost 3 bases to trimming and J lost 5 bases, with 4 bases between them. CDR3 nucleotide sequence: TGTGCCAGCAGTTTGGGGACTGAAGCTTTCTTT. Translating it yields CASSLGTEAFF. Full variable domain (remainder filled in from reference TRBV28 and TRBJ1-1): DVKVTQSSRYLVKRTGEKVFLECVQDMDHENMFWYRQDPGLGLRLIYFSYDVKMKEKGDIPEGYSVSREKKERFSLILESASTNQTSMYLCASSLGTEAFFGQGTRLTVV.

This clonotype was picked up many times. This chain connects TRBV4-1 to TRBJ2-5; 10 bases map to TRBD2. The junction had 7 bases not matched to a gene; V was cut back by 1 base and J by 5 bases. CDR1 is MGHRA, CDR2 YSYEKL, per germline. The CDR3 length is 16 residues. The CDR3 sequence is CASSQVPGLADETQYF. Written as DNA, the CDR3 is TGCGCCAGCAGCCAAGTTCCCGGACTAGCGGATGAGACCCAGTACTTC.

This clonotype has ten or more counts. The chain has TRBV11-2 and TRBJ2-1; D unclear. With 8 bases removed from V and 4 bases from J, the gap between germline ends came to 9 bases. Per germline, CDR1 SGHAT and CDR2 FQNNGV. The CDR3 contains 12 residues. The CDR3 bases are TGTGCCAGCGGAATCGGGTACAATGAGCAGTTCTTC. It yields the protein CASGIGYNEQFF. The full variable domain, with the rest looked up from reference TRBV11-2 and TRBJ2-1, is EAGVAQSPRYKIIEKRQSVAFWCNPISGHATLYWYQQILGQGPKLLIQFQNNGVVDDSQLPKDRFSAERLKGVDSTLKIQPAKLEDSAVYLCASGIGYNEQFFGPGTRLTVL.

This clonotype showed up many times. V is TRBV5-1 and J is TRBJ2-1; D is unresolved. This CDR3 has 12 residues. CDR1 SGHRS and CDR2 YFSETQ come from the germline V gene. Trimming took off 4 bases at V and 6 bases at J, with 8 bases between the two ends. This CDR3 reads CASSLHLNEQFF. In nucleotides, the CDR3 is TGCGCCAGCAGCCTCCACCTCAATGAGCAGTTCTTC. The whole variable domain, remainder taken from reference TRBV5-1 and TRBJ2-1, is KAGVTQTPRYLIKTRGQQVTLSCSPISGHRSVSWYQQTPGQGLQFLFEYFSETQRNKGNFPGRFSGRQFSNSRSEMNVSTLELGDSALYLCASSLHLNEQFFGPGTRLTVL.

The table lists this clonotype with many counts. The V and J genes are TRBV15 and TRBJ1-1, with TRBD1 matching 9 bases. Per germline, CDR1 LNHNV and CDR2 YYDKDF (reference sequence). The CDR3 is 16 amino acids. V shed 2 bases, J shed 5 bases, and the junction held 9 bases outside the gene matches. This chain's CDR3 is CATSRSRTGVRTEAFF. CDR3 bases: TGTGCCACCAGCAGATCCCGGACAGGGGTGAGAACTGAAGCTTTCTTT.

By its share, this clonotype is medium-sized. This chain links TRBV7-3 with TRBJ2-4; 7 bases are a match to TRBD1. Germline V lookup: CDR1 SGHTA, CDR2 FQGTGA. V lost 3 bases, J lost 9 bases, and 5 bases stayed unmatched. The CDR3 extends over 13 amino acids. The CDR3, as DNA: TGTGCCAGCAGCTTCACAGGGGTGGGCATTCAGTACTTC. Amino acids: CASSFTGVGIQYF.

In its sample, this clonotype was seen many times. V gene TRBV28 combines with J gene TRBJ1-6, with D unresolved. CDR1 is MDHEN and CDR2 is SYDVKM in the germline V gene. V shed 3 bases and J shed 5 bases, with 11 bases lying between them. This CDR3 comprises 15 residues. CDR3 coding DNA: TGTGCCAGCAGTTTTGGAGACGGGGATAATTCACCCCTCCACTTT. This sequence encodes CASSFGDGDNSPLHF.

This clonotype was observed many times. J is TRBJ1-5 and V is TRBV4-2; D is possibly TRBD1 (5 bases). The CDR3 runs 17 residues. Trimming stripped 0 bases from V and 5 bases from J, with 17 bases between. The germline CDR1 and CDR2 sequences are LGHNA and YNFKEQ. CDR3 protein: CASSQERAGMGYQPQHF. The CDR3 nucleotides are TGTGCCAGCAGCCAAGAGAGGGCAGGGATGGGCTATCAGCCCCAGCATTTT.

The chain employs TRBV20-1 and TRBJ1-5; 7 bases agree with TRBD1. The V gene end was trimmed by 5 bases and the J gene end by 4 bases; junction bases not matched to a gene: 8. CDR1 is DFQATT, CDR2 SNEGSKA, per germline (reference sequence). The CDR3 is made up of 14 amino acids. CDR3: CSAPGQFFNQPQHF. CDR3 DNA: TGCAGTGCTCCGGGACAGTTCTTTAATCAGCCCCAGCATTTT.

This clonotype was counted ten times or more. The V call is TRBV5-1, the J call TRBJ1-2; D is possibly TRBD1 (5 bases). The CDR3 has 16 residues. Germline-derived CDR1 and CDR2 are SGHRS and YFSETQ. The V and J ends lost 0 bases and 5 bases respectively, with 17 bases between them. The CDR3 region has the DNA TGCGCCAGCAGCTTGGACCCATCAGGGTACCCATATGGCTACACCTTC. It codes for CASSLDPSGYPYGYTF.

This clonotype showed up many times. The gene calls are TRBV5-4 and TRBJ1-4; 9 bases fit TRBD1. The CDR3 extends over 16 amino acids. V was clipped by 1 base and J by 4 bases; unmatched bases: 5. Germline-derived CDR1 and CDR2 are SGHNT and YYREEE (reference sequence). The CDR3 region has the DNA TGTGCCAGCAGCTTGACAGGGGGCGCGAGTAATGAAAAACTGTTTTTT. Protein sequence: CASSLTGGASNEKLFF.

This clonotype was counted at least ten times. The chain employs TRBV29-1 and TRBJ2-3; D is ambiguous. The germline gives CDR1 SQVTM, CDR2 ANQGSEA. Trimming cost V 2 bases and J 6 bases, with 9 bases left between them. The CDR3 length is 12 residues. For the CDR3, the DNA is TGCAGCGTTGAAACGAGCCGGGATACGCAGTATTTT. As protein: CSVETSRDTQYF.

This clonotype was recorded at least ten times. The chain combines TRBV9 with TRBJ2-3; tentative D call: TRBD1 (6 bases). Trimming removed 1 base from V and 2 bases from J, with 17 bases in between. The germline CDR1 and CDR2 sequences are SGDLS and YYNGEE. CDR3 length equals 17 residues. CDR3 region: CASSVPSTGPYTDTQYF. The CDR3 DNA reads as TGTGCCAGCAGCGTACCCTCCACAGGGCCTTACACAGATACGCAGTATTTT.

At least ten counts were recorded for this clonotype. The V gene is TRBV20-1, the J gene TRBJ2-5; D call uncertain. Germline lookup yields CDR1 DFQATT and CDR2 SNEGSKA (reference sequence). The CDR3 is made up of 14 amino acids. Trimming left V 5 bases short and J 1 base short, with 14 bases between. CDR3 nucleotide sequence: TGCAGTGCTCCCCCCGGTACTACCCAAGAGACCCAGTACTTC. Translating gives CSAPPGTTQETQYF.